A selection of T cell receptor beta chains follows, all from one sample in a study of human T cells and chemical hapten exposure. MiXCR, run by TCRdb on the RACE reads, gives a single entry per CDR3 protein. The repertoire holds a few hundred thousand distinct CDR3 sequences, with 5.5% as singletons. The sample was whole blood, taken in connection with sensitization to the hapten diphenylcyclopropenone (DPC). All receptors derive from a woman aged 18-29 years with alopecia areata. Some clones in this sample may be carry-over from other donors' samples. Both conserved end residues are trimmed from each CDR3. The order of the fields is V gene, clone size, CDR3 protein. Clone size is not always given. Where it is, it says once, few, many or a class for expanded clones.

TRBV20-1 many SARDAKRQGRYQPQH
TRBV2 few ASSDEGAARKLF
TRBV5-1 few ASRVTSDTQY
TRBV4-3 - ASSQDPGAPRNEQF
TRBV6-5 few ASSRGQGFLGQPQH
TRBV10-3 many AISGTRTGGGYGYT
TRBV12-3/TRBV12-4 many ASSSLDSLEYNSPLH
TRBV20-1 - SVSVVSDYGYT
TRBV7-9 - ASGVYQETQY
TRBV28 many ASSPEGQFYGYT
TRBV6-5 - ASSYGGAGAGELF
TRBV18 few ASSPGLAPDTQY
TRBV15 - ATSRGTGYGDNSPLH
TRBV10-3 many AIRSGLGRFYEQY
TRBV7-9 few ASSFSPNTDTQY
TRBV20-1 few SAKSTSVYEQY
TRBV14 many ASSRTGTQETQY
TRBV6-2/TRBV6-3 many ASSETGDSYNEQF
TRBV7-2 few ASSVVGTSGGGEQF
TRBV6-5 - ASSYSSTGGSYGYT
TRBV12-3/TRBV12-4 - ASSLLAGGAYEQY
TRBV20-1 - SAPNQRIGNTIY
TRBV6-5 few ASSRGSGELF
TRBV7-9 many ASSLARGQSSGANVLT
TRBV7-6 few ASSLRGGVQETQY
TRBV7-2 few ASSPGPSAADTQY
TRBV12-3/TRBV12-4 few ASSFGPGRYGYT
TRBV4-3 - ASSHETQNTEAF
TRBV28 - ASSPTPGLAGALAKNIQY
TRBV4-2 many ASSQEPGGRPDTQY
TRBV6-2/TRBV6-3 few ASSYRLRGAGPEAF
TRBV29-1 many SVGGIFMNTEAF
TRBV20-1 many SARDSRNEKLF
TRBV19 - ASSQAGGPRNEQF
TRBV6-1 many ASSNRDRVYEQY